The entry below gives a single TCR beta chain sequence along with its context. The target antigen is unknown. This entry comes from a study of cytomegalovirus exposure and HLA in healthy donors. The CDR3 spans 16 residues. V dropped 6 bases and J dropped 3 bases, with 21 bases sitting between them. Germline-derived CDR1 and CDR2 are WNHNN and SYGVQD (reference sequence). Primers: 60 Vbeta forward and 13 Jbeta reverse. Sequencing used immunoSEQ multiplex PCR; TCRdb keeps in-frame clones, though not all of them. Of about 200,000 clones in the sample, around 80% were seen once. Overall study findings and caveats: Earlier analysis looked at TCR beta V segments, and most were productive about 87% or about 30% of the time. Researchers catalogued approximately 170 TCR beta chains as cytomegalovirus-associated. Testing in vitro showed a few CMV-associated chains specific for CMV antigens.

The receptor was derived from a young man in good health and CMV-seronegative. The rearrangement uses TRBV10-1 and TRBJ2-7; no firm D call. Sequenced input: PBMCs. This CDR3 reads CASRLSCLTAFYEQYF. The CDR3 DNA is TGCGCCAGCAGATTAAGCTGCCTCACTGCTTTCTACGAGCAGTACTTC.